This record covers a single TCR beta chain. Its cognate antigen is unknown. This sample is drawn from a study of cytomegalovirus exposure and HLA in healthy donors. Study context: Early on, a data release was issued that held roughly 84 million unique TCRs from HLA-typed donors. Whole-study results and caveats: In an earlier analysis, about 90% or about 30%: the productive usage of most TCR beta V segments. Being indistinguishable, some V segments were excluded, TRBV6-2 and TRBV6-3 among them. Later analysis revealed greater clonal expansion in HLA-associated TCR beta chains than in equally common others.

With 60 Vbeta and 13 Jbeta primers, the PCR was carried out. The data were produced by immunoSEQ multiplex PCR, yet TCRdb's version contains in-frame clones alone and is incomplete. The table includes around 200,000 clones, less than 85% detected once. Germline V gene lookup returns CDR1 SGHNT and CDR2 YENEEA. V lost 5 bases and J lost 5; bases outside the gene matches: 4. This CDR3 region has 14 residues. The source of this sequence is a boy younger than 18 in good health and CMV-seronegative. The chain links TRBV11-3 to TRBJ2-2; TRBD1 matches 8 bases. The sample consisted of PBMCs. Here the CDR3 reads CASSRRGRTGELFF. The CDR3 nucleotides are TGTGCCAGCAGCCGCAGGGGGCGGACCGGGGAGCTGTTTTTT.